The rows below give T cell receptor beta chains drawn from one sample of a study of beta chain features in type 1 diabetes. Profiled with immunoSEQ multiplex PCR; TCRdb holds only in-frame clones, not every one. The table has 150,000 to 200,000 clones, 6.5% to 10% seen once; the top ten hold more than 0.45%. The sample consisted of central memory CD4+ T cells from blood. The receptors shown here come from a woman in her late teens or twenties with type 1 diabetes. Both conserved end residues are part of each CDR3. D genes are given only for firm matches. Size is omitted from some rows. Given values are once, few, many or a class for expanded clones.

v_call	j_call	clone_size	d_call	cdr3_aa	cdr3_nt
TRBV19	TRBJ2-5	NA	TRBD2	CASTEAGGRETQYF	TGTGCCAGTACCGAAGCGGGAGGGAGGGAGACCCAGTACTTC
TRBV6-5	TRBJ1-2	few	NA	CASSSPPPLVGYTF	TGTGCCAGCAGTTCCCCCCCACCACTCGTTGGCTACACCTTC
TRBV5-1	TRBJ2-5	few	TRBD2	CASSLGTRETQYF	TGCGCCAGCAGCTTGGGGACTAGAGAGACCCAGTACTTC
TRBV16	TRBJ1-2	NA	TRBD1	CASSQDRDSRFYTF	TGTGCCAGCAGCCAAGACCGGGACAGTAGATTCTACACCTTC
TRBV11-3	TRBJ2-3	many	NA	CASSGDFTDTQYF	TGTGCCAGCAGCGGGGACTTCACAGATACGCAGTATTTT
TRBV7-2	TRBJ2-5	few	TRBD2	CASSLGAGGLIETQYF	TGTGCCAGCAGCTTAGGGGCGGGGGGGCTTATCGAGACCCAGTACTTC
TRBV5-1	TRBJ1-1	once	NA	CASSLRQEQNTEAFF	TGCGCCAGCAGCTTACGACAGGAACAGAACACTGAAGCTTTCTTT
TRBV29-1	TRBJ1-2	few	TRBD1	CSVEGDRDGYTF	TGCAGCGTTGAGGGGGACAGGGACGGCTACACCTTC
TRBV27	TRBJ2-1	NA	TRBD2	CASSLYIAGGFSNEQFF	TGTGCCAGCAGTTTATATATAGCGGGAGGCTTTTCTAATGAGCAGTTCTTC
TRBV6-5	TRBJ1-5	few	NA	CASRGSGSSNQPQHF	TGTGCCAGCAGAGGGTCGGGGTCGAGCAATCAGCCCCAGCATTTT